Here is one T cell receptor beta chain with its context. The antigen remains undetermined. This sample stems from a study of identical twins. Study-wide results and limits: Twins shared beta out-of-frame sequences in excess, but this excess was weaker.

TCRdb reanalysed the 5' RACE reads using MiXCR and keeps one entry per CDR3 protein. The table lists 200,000 to 250,000 distinct CDR3 sequences, approximately 12% of them singletons, with 4% to 5% in the top ten. The length of the CDR3 is 16 residues. In germline, CDR1 is MNHNS, CDR2 SASEGT. Trimming removed 6 bases at V and 5 bases at J, with 21 bases between. This same sample was also taken into another study, of yellow fever vaccine responses in identical twins.

Material for sequencing was memory (CD45RO+) T cells sorted from blood. This clonotype was obtained from a woman under 30 in good health. The V and J genes are TRBV6-1 and TRBJ2-3; D not certain. For the CDR3, the DNA is TGTGCCAGCAGACTAAGGCTCGGACCAGGCTTAGATACGCAGTATTTT. This encodes CASRLRLGPGLDTQYF.